The 15 T cell receptor beta chains below were found in one sample sequenced in a study of Graves' ophthalmopathy and Graves' hyperthyroidism (dated 2018 in TCRdb). Sequencer: Illumina HiSeq 2000. For repertoire sequencing, TCR beta CDR3 regions were amplified from RNA transcripts. A first-round RT-PCR used HTBI primers with the Qiagen OneStep RT-PCR kit, followed by a second-round multiplex PCR, size selection and purification. TCRdb applied fastp at Q25 and MiXCR to the public reads, then kept only in-frame beta chains. A single entry per CDR3 protein holds the most common genes and DNA from its merged rows. Here the sample has more than 1,000,000 distinct CDR3 sequences; about two fifths occur a single time. Of the sample, approximately 10% is held by the ten largest clones. Material for sequencing was peripheral blood or thyroid tissue (not recorded which). All receptors derive from an adult man with Graves' hyperthyroidism.

This clonotype was found many times. This chain uses TRBV29-1 with TRBJ1-1, with D perhaps TRBD1 (5 bases). The CDR3 spans 11 residues. CDR1 SQVTM and CDR2 ANQGSEA come from the germline V gene. The germline V and J ends were trimmed by 5 bases and 10 bases, with 14 bases remaining between them. The CDR3 loop reads CSVIDGGGAFF. The CDR3 coding sequence is TGCAGCGTTATAGATGGGGGGGGAGCTTTCTTT.

This clonotype was detected a few times. The chain recombines TRBV9 with TRBJ2-7; D call uncertain. CDR1 and CDR2 from the germline V gene are SGDLS and YYNGEE. The CDR3 sequence is 15 residues long. Trimming removed 0 bases from V and 1 base from J, with 11 bases in between. The chain's CDR3 is CASSVEGVSSYEQYF. DNA for the CDR3: TGTGCCAGCAGCGTAGAAGGTGTTAGTTCCTACGAGCAGTACTTC.

This clonotype was counted at least ten times. The chain recombines TRBV20-1 with TRBJ2-7; D may be TRBD2 (5 bases). The germline V gene encodes CDR1 DFQATT and CDR2 SNEGSKA (reference sequence). The CDR3 sequence is 15 residues long. Trimming cost V 3 bases and J 0 bases, with 15 bases left between them. The CDR3 bases are TGCAGTGCTAGTGATACGCGGGCCTACTCCTACGAGCAGTACTTC. As protein: CSASDTRAYSYEQYF.

The V and J genes are TRBV6-6 and TRBJ1-1; D gene ambiguous. CDR1 MNHNY and CDR2 SVGAGI come from the germline V gene (reference sequence). The ends were cut back, 4 bases at V and 3 bases at J, with 12 bases in the middle. The CDR3 is 14 amino acids. The CDR3 spells CASSLGFSDTEAFF. CDR3 DNA: TGTGCCAGCAGTTTAGGGTTCTCGGACACTGAAGCTTTCTTT.

This clonotype was detected only a few times. The chain employs TRBV27 and TRBJ1-1; D possibly corresponds to TRBD1 (5 bases). Germline V gene lookup returns CDR1 MNHEY and CDR2 SMNVEV (reference sequence). The length of the CDR3 is 17 residues. V lost 2 bases and J lost 5, with 21 bases in between. CDR3 residues: CASSLGPRPTGVTEAFF. The CDR3 nucleotides read TGTGCCAGCAGTTTAGGACCTCGGCCAACGGGGGTGACTGAAGCTTTCTTT.

In its sample, this clonotype was seen many times. The V gene is TRBV7-9, the J gene TRBJ1-3, with D unresolved. CDR1 and CDR2 from the germline V gene are SEHNR and FQNEAQ (reference sequence). The germline V and J ends were trimmed by 1 base and 0 bases, with 10 bases remaining between them. The CDR3 spans 16 residues. CDR3 sequence reads: CASSLDVGPSGNTIYF. CDR3 sequence (DNA): TGTGCCAGCAGCTTAGATGTGGGCCCCTCTGGAAACACCATATATTTT.

This clonotype was counted a few times. This sequence joins TRBV2 and TRBJ2-7; TRBD1 might be the D (6 bases). This CDR3 is 15 amino acids long. Trimming stripped 9 bases from V and 7 bases from J, with 25 bases between. CDR1 and CDR2 (germline): SNHLY, FYNNEI. CDR3 amino acids: CASRVGTGLSIEQYF. The CDR3 DNA reads TGTGCCAGTAGAGTTGGTACAGGGCTGTCTATTGAGCAGTACTTC.

The chain is built from TRBV29-1 and TRBJ1-2, with 10 bases lining up with TRBD1. J lost 7 bases, V lost 4 bases, and 6 bases had no gene match. The CDR3 extends over 13 amino acids. CDR1 SQVTM and CDR2 ANQGSEA come from the germline V gene. The CDR3 reads CSVGTGGSFGYTF. In DNA, the CDR3 is TGCAGCGTTGGGACAGGGGGTTCTTTTGGCTACACCTTC.

This clonotype has just a few counts. Mismatch with germline at one junction end may stem from a read error. J is TRBJ1-1 and V is TRBV10-2; no clear D. The germline V gene encodes CDR1 WSHSY and CDR2 SAAADI. CDR3 length equals 12 residues. CDR3 in amino acids: CASSSSWDATFF. DNA for the CDR3: TGTGCCAGCAGTTCCTCTTGGGATGCGACTTTCTTT.

This clonotype has just a few counts. The CDR3 bases are TGCGCCAGCAGCCAAGAGGTGATACTCTATGGCTACACCTTC. It codes for CASSQEVILYGYTF. The chain couples TRBV4-3 to TRBJ1-2; no clear D. The CDR3 extends over 14 amino acids. V was trimmed by 0 bases and J by 4 bases, leaving 9 bases between them. CDR1 and CDR2 from the germline V gene are LGHNA and YSLEER.

This clonotype came up a few times. The J gene is TRBJ2-5, the V gene TRBV6-5; the D gene is possibly TRBD2 (6 bases). This CDR3 is 19 amino acids long. V lost 5 bases to trimming and J lost 2 bases, with 27 bases between them. Germline loops: CDR1 MNHEY, CDR2 SVGAGI. CDR3 DNA sequence: TGTGCCAGCAGTAAGTTCCGGGACTCGTCAGCTTTGGTTCAAGAGACCCAGTACTTC. Residues: CASSKFRDSSALVQETQYF.

This clonotype was observed a few times. The chain employs TRBV12-3 or TRBV12-4 and TRBJ1-2, with unresolved D. The CDR3 contains 12 residues. The chain's CDR3 is CASGLGPSGYTF. The CDR3 coding sequence is TGTGCTAGTGGCCTAGGCCCCTCTGGCTACACCTTC.

In this sample, this clonotype turned up many times. V gene TRBV29-1 combines with J gene TRBJ2-2, with D perhaps TRBD1 or TRBD2 (7 bases each). Trimming cost V 6 bases and J 3 bases, with 17 bases left between them. CDR1 is SQVTM and CDR2 is ANQGSEA in the germline V gene. CDR3 length: 15 amino acids. The CDR3 here is CSVDIRGRDTGELFF. The CDR3 DNA is TGCAGCGTCGACATCAGGGGGAGGGACACCGGGGAGCTGTTTTTT.

This clonotype was recorded many times. The V call is TRBV14, the J call TRBJ2-7; D uncertain. CDR3 length: 15 residues. Germline CDR1 SGHDN, CDR2 FVKESK. V lost 0 bases to trimming and J lost 4 bases, with 13 bases between them. This chain's CDR3 is CASSQETQPFYEQYF. The CDR3 region has the DNA TGTGCCAGCAGCCAAGAGACACAACCCTTTTACGAGCAGTACTTC.

This clonotype was picked up a small number of times. This sequence joins TRBV11-2 and TRBJ1-3; D not resolved. The CDR3 contains 17 residues. Germline CDR1 and CDR2: SGHAT and FQNNGV. V dropped 1 base and J dropped 2 bases, with 15 bases sitting between them. The CDR3 sequence is CASSLVPFAAAGNTIYF. CDR3 coding DNA: TGTGCCAGCAGCTTAGTTCCGTTTGCAGCTGCTGGAAACACCATATATTTT.